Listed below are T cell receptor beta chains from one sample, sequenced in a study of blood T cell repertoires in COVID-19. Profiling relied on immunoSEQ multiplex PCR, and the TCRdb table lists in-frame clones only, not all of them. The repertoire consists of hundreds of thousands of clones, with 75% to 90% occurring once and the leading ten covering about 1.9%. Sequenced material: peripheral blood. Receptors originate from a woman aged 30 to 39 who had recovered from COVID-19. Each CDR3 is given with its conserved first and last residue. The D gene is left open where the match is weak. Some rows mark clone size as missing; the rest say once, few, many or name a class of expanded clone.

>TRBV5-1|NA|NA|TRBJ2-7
CASSGVGERAVYEQYF
TGCGCCAGCAGCGGAGTCGGAGAGCGGGCAGTCTACGAGCAGTACTTC
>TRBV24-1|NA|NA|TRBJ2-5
CATSDLGRGHQETQYF
TGTGCCACCAGTGATTTGGGCAGGGGCCACCAAGAGACCCAGTACTTC
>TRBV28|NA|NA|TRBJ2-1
CASRRDSSSYNEQFF
TGTGCCAGCAGACGAGACTCGAGCTCCTACAATGAGCAGTTCTTC
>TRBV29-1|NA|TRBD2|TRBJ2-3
CSADGGTSGSRNTDTQYF
TGCAGCGCTGACGGCGGGACTAGCGGGAGTCGAAACACAGATACGCAGTATTTT
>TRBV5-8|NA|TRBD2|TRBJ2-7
CASSLGAGGSLSYEQYF
TGTGCCAGCAGCTTGGGGGCGGGGGGATCCCTCTCCTACGAGCAGTACTTC
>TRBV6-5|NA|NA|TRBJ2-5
CASSQSDSNQETQYF
TGTGCCAGCAGCCAATCGGACAGTAACCAAGAGACCCAGTACTTC
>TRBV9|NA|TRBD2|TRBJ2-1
CASTPAGSPYNEQFF
TGTGCCAGCACCCCAGCGGGAAGTCCCTACAATGAGCAGTTCTTC
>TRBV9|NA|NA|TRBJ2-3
CASSVDGAGTDTQYF
TGTGCCAGCAGCGTTGATGGGGCAGGGACAGATACGCAGTATTTT
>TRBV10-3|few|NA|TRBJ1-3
CAISEPGLSGNTIYF
TGTGCCATCAGTGAGCCAGGGCTCTCTGGAAACACCATATATTTT
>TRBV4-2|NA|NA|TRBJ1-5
CASSPEVGGINQPQHF
TGTGCCAGCAGCCCCGAGGTCGGGGGGATCAATCAGCCCCAGCATTTT
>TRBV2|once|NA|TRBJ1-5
CASSWGVIQPQHF
TGTGCCAGCAGCTGGGGGGTGATTCAGCCCCAGCATTTT
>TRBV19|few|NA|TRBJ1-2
CASSEDGRDGYTF
TGTGCCAGTAGTGAAGACGGGCGGGATGGCTACACCTTC
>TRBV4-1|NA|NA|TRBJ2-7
CASSQAGGLSSYEQYF
TGCGCCAGCAGCCAAGCTGGAGGGCTTAGCTCCTACGAGCAGTACTTC
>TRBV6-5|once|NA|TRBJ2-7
CASSYYHPEAGYEQYF
TGTGCCAGCAGTTACTACCACCCGGAGGCTGGCTACGAGCAGTACTTC
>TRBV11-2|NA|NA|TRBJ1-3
CASSLAGSGNTIYF
TGTGCCAGCAGCTTAGCAGGGTCCGGAAACACCATATATTTT
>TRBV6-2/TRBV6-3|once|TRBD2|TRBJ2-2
CASSRGLAGENTGELFF
TGTGCCAGCAGTCGCGGACTAGCGGGAGAGAACACCGGGGAGCTGTTTTTT